This T cell receptor beta chain was captured by sequencing in a study of T cells in Graves' hyperthyroidism and ophthalmopathy. The V gene's germline CDR1 is SNHLY and CDR2 FYNNEI. The CDR3 is 13 residues long. TCR beta CDR3 regions were amplified from RNA transcripts. TCR CDR3 underwent first-round RT-PCR with the HTBI primer set. From the multiplex PCR reads, TCRdb called clonotypes with MiXCR, one entry per CDR3 protein. Seen here are fewer than 450,000 distinct CDR3 sequences, roughly 13% observed once, and the top ten hold over 25%. This clonotype was recorded at least ten times. Germline and junction disagree at one end, which may indicate a read error.

The TCR was taken from a man aged 50-60 years with Graves' ophthalmopathy. Sequenced input: blood. The chain recombines TRBV2 with TRBJ2-7; D ambiguous. CDR3 region: CASRGQESYGQYF. In nucleotides, the CDR3 is TGTGCCAGCAGAGGTCAGGAAAGCTACGGGCAGTACTTC.